This T cell receptor (beta chain) was captured in a study of OX40 agonist ivuxolimab in advanced cancers. Study information: Dose-escalation patients suffered from hepatocellular carcinoma, melanoma, renal cell or head and neck cancer.

Concerning this clone: What it binds is not known.

The CDR3 length is 16 residues. Per germline, CDR1 MGHRA and CDR2 YSYEKL. V lost 0 bases, J lost 3 bases, and 15 bases lay in between. General study results and limits: Relatively little clonal expansion, among the lowest observed, appeared in partial responders at 0.1-3.0 mg/kg.

Sequencing was performed with immunoSEQ multiplex PCR; in TCRdb, only in-frame clones are kept and a portion is missing. The repertoire has 67,000 or so clones, approximately 80% of them found once; the top ten carry 3% to 4.5%. This TCR derives from an adult with an advanced solid tumor such as melanoma, head and neck, liver or kidney cancer. The chain combines TRBV4-1 with TRBJ2-7; possible D gene TRBD2, 6 bases. Sequencing used CD4+ or CD8+ T cells sorted from blood, obtained in a trial of the OX40 agonist ivuxolimab. DNA for the CDR3: TGCGCCAGCAGCCAAGATGAACTAGCCTCAAACTACGAGCAGTACTTC. This encodes CASSQDELASNYEQYF.